This T cell receptor beta chain was identified in a study of shared clonotypes between healthy human individuals (TCRdb year 2020). With regard to the full study: Three men and a couple of women, aged 18 to 49 years, made up the cohort. For each donor, CD4 naive and CD4 memory were each given three plates, CD8 naive was given two plates, and CD8 memory was given one plate. Libraries were prepared and TCR repertoires were sequenced by different laboratories using diverse techniques, in order to increase sequencing depth and limit assay-specific biases. To estimate repertoire size and how much clonotype sharing occurs between individuals, the study deeply sequenced the blood TCR repertoires of about five healthy adults. Per donor, leukapheresis produced somewhere between about 0.94 and 9 billion PBMCs. What the authors observed across the whole study: When four donors were compared, the shared fraction of clonotypes was around 5.1% for naive CD4, approximately 3.5% for naive CD8, about 2.5% for memory CD4, and 0.35% to 0.4% for memory CD8. Larger estimated clonotype richness was generally found for naive subsets than for memory subsets. Because the study included only a small number of donors, the genetic and exposure-history diversity represented was limited. Incomplete sequencing was indicated by rarefaction of sorted-subset datasets, despite the large sequencing depth. Pairwise subsampling led to the expectation that sequencing depth would affect the degree of clonotype sharing among donors. Only blood was sampled, and tissue TCR repertoires likely differ from those in blood. Compared with non-shared clonotypes, the clonotypes found in all four sorted-subset donors had higher generation probabilities.

CDR1 and CDR2 are read off the germline V gene as SGDLS and YYNGEE. Including cysteine and phenylalanine, the CDR3 has 15 amino acids. Only the CDR3 part of the read is kept: 45 bases, read in frame from the first base. V sheds 4 bases and J sheds 3 bases, leaving 16 bases between their ends. Using the deep immunoSEQ assay, multiplex PCR amplified TCR CDR3 regions from genomic DNA. Extracted genomic DNA from each cell subset was spread evenly across all wells of several immunoSEQ 96-well plates, with each plate serving as a replicate. For sorted subsets, 150 to 250 ng genomic DNA, equal to approximately 30,000 T cell genomes, was loaded into each replicate PCR. The purified libraries were quantified using a Qubit 3.0 fluorometer, sized with a Bioanalyzer 2100, and then quantified again using the KAPA Library Quantification kit. Every immunoSEQ 96-well plate was sequenced on a dedicated single-read 150-cycle Illumina NextSeq 550 flow cell. Regarding the original processing steps: Because the immunoSEQ output held only junctional sequences and lacked quality scores, the filtering could not match the filtering applied to full-length reads. To assign V/J genes and CDR3, sequences were annotated against IMGT germline references using PyIR, a Python wrapper for IgBLAST v1.9. Reads with weak V/J assignments (E-value above 1e-6), missing CDR3, stop codons, out-of-frame junctions, or ambiguous translated residues were removed. V3J clonotypes were defined as sequences sharing the same inferred V gene, J gene, and CDR3 amino acid sequence. Percentage overlap between repertoires was calculated by dividing the number of shared unique clonotypes by the size of the smaller repertoire. Richness of each repertoire was evaluated using RTK rarefaction, the Chao1 estimator, and Recon v2.1 estimates of unobserved clonotypes. Generation probabilities were computed with OLGA for all TCRbeta clonotypes obtained by the gDNA method from a handful of donors. TCRdb obtained this table from immuneACCESS and retained in-frame rearrangements with V and J assigned. These tables miss some clones; where compared with another copy, unresolved V genes account for less than half of the shortfall, and the remainder is unexplained. The V and J calls and clone size are taken from that table; D and trimming were inferred from the DNA. This sample holds over a million clones; approximately 98.5% were observed only once. Roughly 0.36% of the sample is held by the ten biggest clonotypes.

This clone was counted once. Its specific antigen is unknown. There are no base qualities to consult, and no much larger clone falls within one base. Healthy HIV-negative adults with no recently reported acute infections or vaccinations were included as donors. All donors were Caucasian adults living in Nashville, Tennessee, USA. CD4+ T cells were enriched through magnetic negative selection, after which naive cells were positively selected on CD45RA and the remaining negative fraction served as the memory subset. Blood was obtained by leukapheresis, after which PBMCs were separated by Ficoll-Histopaque density gradient centrifugation and cryopreserved in liquid nitrogen vapor phase. Analytical flow cytometry was used to check the purity and quantity of every magnetically sorted T cell population. Each sorted fraction had its genomic DNA isolated and then quantified by UV absorbance on a Nanodrop 2000c.

This TCR was sampled from a man aged 30 to 45 in good health. What was sequenced was naive CD4+ T cells sorted from blood. This sample's cell subset or site label indicates: CD45RA+ positively selected. The rearrangement combines TRBV9 with TRBJ1-2, and TRBD1 may be the D gene, going by 5 matching bases. For the CDR3, the sequence is CASSPYQRGYYGYTF. The nucleotide sequence reads as follows: TGTGCCAGCAGCCCTTACCAGAGGGGATACTATGGCTACACCTTC.